These 30 T cell receptor beta chains share one sample of origin, sequenced in a study of metastatic and nonmetastatic thyroid tumors. TCRdb re-called the PCR reads through MiXCR. The top ten hold under 25% of the sample, which has 25,000 to 35,000 clones, 3.5% to 5% seen once. No treatment had been given to any patient before thyroid surgery. The specimen was blood. The receptor source for this set is a female donor with papillary thyroid cancer or a benign thyroid nodule (not recorded which). Some clones in this sample may be carry-over from other donors' samples.

This clone turned up a few times. This sequence joins TRBV6-2 or TRBV6-3 and TRBJ1-2; 9 bases map to TRBD1. The CDR3 is 16 amino acids. The junction had 15 bases not matched to a gene; V was cut back by 6 bases and J by 7 bases. Germline CDR1 MNHEY, CDR2 SVGEGT. The DNA of the CDR3 is TGTGCCAGCAGAGAATGGACGGGACAGGGTATAGGTGGCTACACCTTC. The encoded protein is CASREWTGQGIGGYTF.

A word on this clone: With a much larger clone just one base away, this may be a read error. The rearrangement joins TRBV7-6 to TRBJ2-5; D is unresolved. Deletions cut 5 bases from V and 7 bases from J, with 14 bases between. The CDR3 has 13 residues. CDR1 and CDR2 (germline): SGHVS, FNYEAQ. The CDR3 region is CASSQDHLWTQYF. In nucleotides, the CDR3 is TGTGCCAGCAGCCAGGACCACCTGTGGACCCAGTACTTC. The full variable domain, rest sourced from reference TRBV7-6 and TRBJ2-5, is GAGVSQSPRYKVTKRGQDVALRCDPISGHVSLYWYRQALGQGPEFLTYFNYEAQQDKSGLPNDRFSAERPEGSISTLTIQRTEQRDSAMYRCASSQDHLWTQYFGPGTRLLVL.

By sample fraction, this clone is medium-sized (0.01 to 0.1%). J is TRBJ1-2 and V is TRBV12-3 or TRBV12-4; 7 bases are shared with TRBD1. With 3 bases clipped from V and 5 bases from J, the junction kept 12 bases outside the gene matches. This CDR3 contains 16 residues. The CDR3 spells CASSFRQGGGSYGYTF. For the CDR3, the DNA is TGTGCCAGCAGTTTTAGACAGGGCGGTGGGTCATATGGCTACACCTTC.

There are a few counts of this clone. A much bigger clone sits one base away, suggesting this may be a read error. This rearrangement joins TRBV3-1 to TRBJ1-5, with D maybe TRBD1 (5 bases). The V and J ends lost 0 bases and 11 bases respectively, with 11 bases between them. Germline V gene data show CDR1 as LGHDT and CDR2 as YNNKEL (reference sequence). The CDR3 is 13 residues long. CDR3 bases: TGTGCCAGCAGCCAAGATCGGGGCATTGCCCAGCATTTT. It translates to CASSQDRGIAQHF.

This clone has at least ten counts. The V and J genes are TRBV14 and TRBJ2-1; the D gene could be TRBD1 or TRBD2 (5 bases each). The CDR3 covers 14 residues. Germline V gene lookup returns CDR1 SGHDN and CDR2 FVKESK. Trimming removed 3 bases from V and 7 bases from J, with 13 bases in between. In nucleotides, the CDR3 is TGTGCCAGCAGCCAGAGGGACCTTGGGAATGAGCAGTTCTTC. Translation: CASSQRDLGNEQFF.

Within the sample, this clone is medium-sized. The V gene is TRBV12-3 or TRBV12-4, the J gene TRBJ1-2; tentative D call: TRBD1 (5 bases). The CDR3 totals 13 residues. The V end was cut by 6 bases, the J end by 4 bases, with 12 bases between. The CDR3 nucleotides read TGTGCCAGCAGCTTGGGGGGATCCTATGGCTACACCTTC. Translated, it gives CASSLGGSYGYTF.

This clone occurred a few times. The chain has TRBV5-1 and TRBJ2-2, with D possibly matching TRBD2 (6 bases). Trimming cost V 3 bases and J 0 bases, with 9 bases left between them. There are 15 residues in the CDR3. Germline loops: CDR1 SGHRS, CDR2 YFSETQ. The DNA for the CDR3 is TGCGCCAGCAGCTCGGGACTGGCGAACACCGGGGAGCTGTTTTTT. Residues: CASSSGLANTGELFF.

The table lists this clone with many counts. V usage is TRBV5-4 and J usage is TRBJ2-3, with D possibly being TRBD1 (5 bases). Trimming shortened V by 2 bases and J by 2 bases, and 9 bases separated the two germline ends. This CDR3 contains 14 residues. Germline CDR1 reads SGHNT; CDR2 reads YYREEE (reference sequence). The CDR3 protein is CASSLGGATDTQYF. CDR3 nucleotides: TGTGCCAGCAGCTTAGGTGGGGCCACAGATACGCAGTATTTT.

This clone was found many times. The chain couples TRBV7-3 to TRBJ1-5; D uncertain. V lost 2 bases and J lost 1, with 3 bases in between. Germline V CDR1 and CDR2: SGHTA, FQGTGA. The CDR3 consists of 13 residues. The CDR3 sequence is CASSLDSNQPQHF. CDR3 nucleotides: TGTGCCAGCAGCTTAGACAGCAATCAGCCCCAGCATTTT.

This clone is medium-sized. The V gene is TRBV28, the J gene TRBJ2-7, with 7 nucleotides matching TRBD2. Germline V gene lookup returns CDR1 MDHEN and CDR2 SYDVKM. The CDR3 extends over 18 amino acids. V shed 4 bases, J shed 5 bases, and the junction held 20 bases outside the gene matches. The CDR3 sequence: CASSSIPLPGGPPNEQYF. DNA for the CDR3: TGTGCCAGCAGTTCTATACCCCTGCCGGGAGGCCCCCCTAACGAGCAGTACTTC.

This clone is classed as medium-sized. V and J are TRBV27 and TRBJ2-7, with 12 positions matching TRBD2. From germline, CDR1 is MNHEY and CDR2 SMNVEV (reference sequence). This CDR3 comprises 15 residues. The V segment lost 5 bases and the J segment 3 bases; nucleotides outside the gene matches: 5. The CDR3 protein is CASSRGLAGFYEQYF. The DNA of the CDR3 is TGTGCCAGCAGTCGCGGACTAGCGGGGTTCTACGAGCAGTACTTC.

This clone was recorded many times. V gene TRBV4-1 combines with J gene TRBJ2-7, with D maybe TRBD2 (6 bases). The V gene's germline CDR1 is MGHRA and CDR2 YSYEKL. The germline V and J ends were trimmed by 4 bases and 0 bases, with 13 bases remaining between them. The CDR3 runs 15 residues. The CDR3 region is CASSPGAGNSYEQYF. The CDR3 region has the DNA TGCGCCAGCAGCCCCGGGGCGGGAAACTCCTACGAGCAGTACTTC.

This clone was counted many times. CDR3 nucleotides: TGTGCCAGCAGCCCCCGAGTCGGGGCCAAAAACATTCAGTACTTC. Translated: CASSPRVGAKNIQYF. The rearrangement joins TRBV5-8 to TRBJ2-4; no clear D gene. Germline-derived CDR1 and CDR2 are SGHTS and YDEGEE. The length of the CDR3 is 15 residues. V lost 4 bases and J lost 1, with 12 bases in between. Complete variable domain (other parts from reference TRBV5-8 and TRBJ2-4): EAGVTQSPTHLIKTRGQQATLRCSPISGHTSVYWYQQALGLGLQFLLWYDEGEERNRGNFPPRFSGRQFPNYSSELNVNALELEDSALYLCASSPRVGAKNIQYFGAGTRLSVL.

This chain uses TRBV5-1 with TRBJ2-7; D unclear. There are 14 residues in the CDR3. V lost 0 bases and J lost 5, with 12 bases in between. Germline assignment: CDR1 SGHRS and CDR2 YFSETQ. Here the CDR3 DNA reads TGCGCCAGCAGCTTGGTAGGCTTTGCCCACGAGCAGTACTTC. Protein: CASSLVGFAHEQYF.

This clone counts as medium-sized. The chain has TRBV6-1 and TRBJ1-3, with D unclear. The V and J ends lost 0 bases and 0 bases respectively, with 3 bases between them. CDR1 and CDR2 (germline): MNHNS, SASEGT. This CDR3 has 14 residues. The CDR3 bases are TGTGCCAGCAGTGAAGCCGGCTCTGGAAACACCATATATTTT. Residues: CASSEAGSGNTIYF.

The CDR3 DNA sequence: TGCAGTGCTAGAGAGGCCGGACTAGCGACCGGGGAGCTGTTTTTT. This encodes CSAREAGLATGELFF. The rearrangement joins TRBV20-1 to TRBJ2-2; TRBD2 matches at 9 bases. The CDR3 covers 15 residues. Germline CDR1 and CDR2: DFQATT and SNEGSKA (reference sequence). Losses at the gene ends were 0 bases for V and 5 bases for J; bases not matched to a gene: 4.

The sample holds many counts of this clone. This chain joins TRBV27 and TRBJ2-3; 11 bases are shared with TRBD2. The J segment lost 0 bases and the V segment lost 3 bases, leaving 8 bases of the junction unmatched. The V gene's germline CDR1 is MNHEY and CDR2 SMNVEV (reference sequence). This CDR3 region has 18 residues. The CDR3 loop reads CASSLASGRRGSTDTQYF. The CDR3 DNA follows: TGTGCCAGCAGTTTGGCTAGCGGGAGGAGGGGGAGCACAGATACGCAGTATTTT.

This sequence joins TRBV5-1 and TRBJ2-5; D remains ambiguous. The CDR3 contains 15 residues. Germline values: CDR1 SGHRS, CDR2 YFSETQ. V was cut by 2 bases and J by 5 bases, with 16 bases left in between. CDR3 region: CASSLSSRSEETQYF. In nucleotides, the CDR3 is TGCGCCAGCAGCTTAAGTAGTCGTAGTGAGGAGACCCAGTACTTC.

Note on this clone: Its ends do not fully match the called genes, so a read error is possible. The chain joins TRBV10-3 to TRBJ1-5; D ambiguous. The CDR3 covers 14 residues. In germline, CDR1 is ENHRY, CDR2 SYGVKD. The DNA for the CDR3 is TGTGCCATGAGCCAGGTGGGCGAGAATCAGACCCAGCATTTT. Its translation is CAMSQVGENQTQHF.

This clone counts as medium-sized (0.01 to 0.1%). This chain connects TRBV28 to TRBJ1-2; perhaps TRBD1 as D (6 bases). With 1 base removed from V and 2 bases from J, the gap between germline ends came to 8 bases. Germline-derived CDR1 and CDR2 are MDHEN and SYDVKM. The CDR3 contains 14 residues. This CDR3 is CASSLLGQNYGYTF. CDR3 DNA: TGTGCCAGCAGTTTATTAGGACAGAACTATGGCTACACCTTC.

J is TRBJ1-6 and V is TRBV12-3 or TRBV12-4, with TRBD1 identical over 9 bases. The V segment lost 2 bases and the J segment 8 bases; nucleotides outside the gene matches: 1. This CDR3 comprises 14 residues. The chain's CDR3 is CASSLRDRDSPLHF. CDR3 DNA sequence: TGTGCCAGCAGTTTAAGGGACAGGGATTCACCCCTCCACTTT.

The table lists this clone with a few counts. V and J are TRBV19 and TRBJ1-2; 8 positions agree with TRBD1. Germline CDR1 LNHDA, CDR2 SQIVND (reference sequence). Trimming cost V 5 bases and J 1 base; bases outside gene matches: 6. The CDR3 spans 15 residues. The CDR3, as DNA: TGTGCCAGTAGTCTACGACAGGGGAGTAACTATGGCTACACCTTC. Translation: CASSLRQGSNYGYTF. The entire variable domain, with the rest obtained from reference TRBV19 and TRBJ1-2, is as follows: DGGITQSPKYLFRKEGQNVTLSCEQNLNHDAMYWYRQDPGQGLRLIYYSQIVNDFQKGDIAEGYSVSREKKESFPLTVTSAQKNPTAFYLCASSLRQGSNYGYTFGSGTRLTVV.

This clone was counted a few times. V usage is TRBV6-9 and J usage is TRBJ2-3; no clear D gene. The CDR3 loop spans 15 amino acids. The germline V gene encodes CDR1 MNHGY and CDR2 SVAAGI. V lost 7 bases to trimming and J lost 6 bases, with 20 bases between them. The CDR3, as DNA: TGTGCCAGCACTTCTTCTGGCAGCTCGGCGGATACGCAGTATTTT. Protein: CASTSSGSSADTQYF.

Comment on this clone: The junction does not match germline at one end; this may be a read error. Other DNA sequences in this sample translate to the same CDR3. This rearrangement joins TRBV2 to TRBJ2-3, with D perhaps TRBD2 (5 bases). This CDR3 region has 13 residues. Per the germline V gene, CDR1 is SNHLY and CDR2 is FYNNEI. CDR3 bases: TGTGCCAGCAGTGCGAGGGTCACAGATACGCAGTACTTT. Amino acid sequence: CASSARVTDTQYF.

This clone was counted many times. The V gene is TRBV9, the J gene TRBJ2-1, with D possibly TRBD2 on 6 matching bases. This CDR3 is 15 amino acids long. With 1 base removed from V and 8 bases from J, the gap between germline ends came to 16 bases. Germline V lookup: CDR1 SGDLS, CDR2 YYNGEE. The CDR3 sequence is CASSVSKRAMYEQFF. In nucleotides, the CDR3 is TGTGCCAGCAGCGTAAGCAAGCGGGCGATGTATGAGCAGTTCTTC.

This clone was picked up many times. J is TRBJ1-5 and V is TRBV19; 9 bases fit TRBD1. Germline values: CDR1 LNHDA, CDR2 SQIVND (reference sequence). This CDR3 has 16 residues. J lost 6 bases, V lost 5 bases, and 11 bases had no gene match. The CDR3 bases are TGTGCCAGTAGTGCCGGGACAGGGAGGGGGTTTCAGCCCCAGCATTTT. Translating it yields CASSAGTGRGFQPQHF.

The chain uses TRBV12-3 or TRBV12-4 and TRBJ2-1, with D perhaps matching TRBD2 (7 bases). The germline V and J ends were trimmed by 3 bases and 8 bases, with 20 bases remaining between them. The CDR3 sequence is 16 residues long. For the CDR3, the DNA is TGTGCCAGCAGTTTGATTGTGTGGGGGGGCGGCGATGAGCAGTTCTTC. Translation gives CASSLIVWGGGDEQFF.

This chain joins TRBV10-3 and TRBJ2-2, with D tentatively TRBD1 (5 bases). The germline V and J ends were trimmed by 10 bases and 11 bases, with 23 bases remaining between them. Germline V gives CDR1 ENHRY, CDR2 SYGVKD. The CDR3 has 14 residues. CDR3 sequence reads: CANRPTANIGELFF. The CDR3 region has the DNA TGTGCCAACAGGCCAACAGCGAACATCGGTGAGCTGTTTTTT.

Judged by abundance, this clone is medium-sized (0.01 to 0.1%). The V and J genes are TRBV28 and TRBJ1-6; D not certain. The CDR3 is made up of 16 amino acids. The V gene's germline CDR1 is MDHEN and CDR2 SYDVKM. The ends were cut back, 5 bases at V and 0 bases at J, with 11 bases in the middle. Written as DNA, the CDR3 is TGTGCCAGCAGTCGACAACTGAGCTCCTATAATTCACCCCTCCACTTT. Encoded protein: CASSRQLSSYNSPLHF.

Sample share makes this clone medium-sized. The J gene is TRBJ2-7, the V gene TRBV27; D is ambiguous. The ends were cut back, 3 bases at V and 3 bases at J, with 12 bases in the middle. Per the germline V gene, CDR1 is MNHEY and CDR2 is SMNVEV (reference sequence). The CDR3 runs to 14 residues. The CDR3 DNA follows: TGTGCCAGCAGTTTGTTAGGATGGGGCTACGAGCAGTACTTC. Translated, it gives CASSLLGWGYEQYF.